This T cell receptor beta chain was sequenced for a study of CD8 T cells in ankylosing spondylitis. General study results and limits: Seemingly distinctive of ankylosing spondylitis blood was a TCR beta motif formed by eight highly homologous variants. Disease-linked clones reportedly concentrated significantly in matched ankylosing spondylitis synovial fluid. CD8+ cells made up the disease-linked clones, which were relatively rare in peripheral blood.

Each CDR3 protein gets one entry after TCRdb re-called the 5' RACE reads with MiXCR. The table has 250,000 to 350,000 distinct CDR3 sequences, about 19% seen once. Notes on this clonotype: What it binds is unknown.

V was cut by 4 bases and J by 1 base, with 13 bases left in between. This CDR3 contains 15 residues. Sample: blood, either unsorted or a sorted T cell fraction (not recorded which). The rearrangement links TRBV12-3 or TRBV12-4 to TRBJ1-2, with a possible D match to TRBD1 (6 bases). The clonotype originates from a male donor with ankylosing spondylitis or in good health (not recorded which). The CDR3 here is CASSYDLRGNYGYTF. CDR3 sequence (DNA): TGTGCCAGCAGTTACGACCTCAGGGGTAACTATGGCTACACCTTC.